This section outlines one TCR beta chain sequence together with its context. This sample was taken from a study of blood T cell repertoires in COVID-19. Study summary: PBMCs, B-cell-depleted T cells, or T cells were the source of the cDNA or gDNA that made up the material.

Generated by immunoSEQ multiplex PCR, the TCRdb table keeps only in-frame clones and is missing some. The repertoire holds fewer than 350,000 clones, with roughly 85% as singletons. The sample taken for sequencing was peripheral blood. This clonotype originated in a human donor in a cohort sampled during active COVID-19.

As DNA, the CDR3 is TGCAGTGCTAGTTCTAGCGGGGGGCAATACAATGAGCAGTTCTTC. Translating it yields CSASSSGGQYNEQFF. The rearrangement uses TRBV20-1 and TRBJ2-1; 11 bases are shared with TRBD2. Per germline, CDR1 DFQATT and CDR2 SNEGSKA (reference sequence). V shed 3 bases and J 4 bases; nucleotides not matched to a gene: 5. The CDR3 runs 15 residues.